What follows describes a single T cell receptor (beta chain). The sample comes from a study of shared T cell receptors in the human thymus. Libraries were prepared by immunoSEQ multiplex PCR; TCRdb keeps only in-frame clonotypes and omits some of them. The profile covers more than 300,000 clones, with around 95% appearing a single time and approximately 0.018% taken by the ten largest. The CDR3 is made up of 12 amino acids. Between the trimmed V and J ends, which lost 4 bases and 9 bases, there was a span of 12 bases. Germline V CDR1 and CDR2: MNHEY, SVGAGI. Material: thymocytes. The V gene is TRBV6-5, the J gene TRBJ1-2, with D perhaps TRBD1 (6 bases). This TCR was sampled from a human donor. CDR3 residues: CASSSMTGRYTF. CDR3 coding DNA: TGTGCCAGCAGTTCCATGACAGGACGCTACACCTTC.